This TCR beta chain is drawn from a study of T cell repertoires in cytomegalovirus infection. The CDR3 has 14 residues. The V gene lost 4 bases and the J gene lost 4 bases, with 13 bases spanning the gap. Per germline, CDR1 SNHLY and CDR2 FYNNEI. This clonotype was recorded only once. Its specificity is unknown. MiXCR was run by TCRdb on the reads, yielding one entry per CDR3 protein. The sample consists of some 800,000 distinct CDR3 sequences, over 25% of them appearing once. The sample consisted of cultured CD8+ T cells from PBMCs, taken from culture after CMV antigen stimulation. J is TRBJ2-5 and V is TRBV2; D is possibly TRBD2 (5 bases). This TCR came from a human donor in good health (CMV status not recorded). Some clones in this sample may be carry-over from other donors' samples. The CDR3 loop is CASSGGLALETQYF. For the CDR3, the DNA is TGTGCCAGCAGTGGAGGCCTAGCACTAGAGACCCAGTACTTC.